This T cell receptor (beta chain) was recovered during a study of TIL therapy for anti-PD-1-resistant metastatic lung cancer (dated by TCRdb to the early 2020s). Background for the entire study: Tumors were harvested prior to any PD-1/PD-L1 blockade, after which nivolumab was administered to patients, and lymphodepletion, expanded TIL infusion and IL-2 were given to patients who progressed. Enrolled patients had a median age of 54 years (range about 38-80) and a median tumor PD-L1 proportion score of less than 7%. Most of the cohort had lung adenocarcinoma, including a few EGFR-mutant tumors and two ALK-rearranged tumors, and half of the patients were either current or former smokers. A median non-synonymous tumor mutation burden of roughly 1.4 mutations per megabase was determined across the cohort by whole-exome sequencing. Tumor and peripheral blood T cell receptor beta sequencing was used to track clonotypes across tumor, expanded TIL product and serial blood samples.

Overall results and qualifications from the work: The cohort was highly selected, including more treatment-naive, never-smoker and oncogene-addicted patients than is typical, which limits generalizability. Clonotypes from the infused TIL partially replaced the baseline peripheral repertoire and then declined over months, and persistence showed no apparent association with response. The study protocol defined all tumor marker inferences as exploratory.

This clone turned up a few times. Which antigen it targets is not known. Base quality data are lacking; no much larger clone is found one base away. TCR beta CDR3 regions were amplified from genomic DNA with the immunoSEQ v3 hsTCRB kit using bias-controlled multiplex PCR. An Illumina NextSeq 500 was used to sequence the TCR libraries, reaching around 1.8 million read pairs at survey level or about 4.5-6 million at deep level. From the authors' description of their analysis: Clonality was reported by immunoSEQ Analyzer software, which also assigned V, D and J genes and filtered out non-productive sequences. To compare repertoires between infused TIL and blood, productive Simpson clonality was used along with the Morisita overlap index of productive TRB rearrangements. Absolute clonotype counts in blood were estimated by multiplying the lymphocyte count by the CD3+ fraction and by the productive frequency of the clone. Here the immuneACCESS table is served through TCRdb, limited to in-frame sequences with V and J called. Missing clones are a known gap in these copies; in checked studies unresolved V genes cover under half, and the rest lacks a known reason. That table is the source of V, J and clone size, and D and trimming were worked out from the DNA. The sample contains 36,000 or so clones, more than 60% of them found a single time. Approximately 6% of the sample is held by the ten biggest clonotypes.

The V end gives up 6 bases and the J end 0 bases, leaving 4 bases in the junction not matched to a gene. CDR1 SNHLY and CDR2 FYNNEI are derived from the germline V gene. From the cysteine through the phenylalanine, the CDR3 covers 14 amino acids. Only the CDR3 region is kept as DNA, spanning 42 bases read in frame from base 1. The time point label, as the study defines it: pre-treatment sample, taken before nivolumab and TIL therapy. Between late 2017 and 2020, a dual-center phase I trial enrolled adults who had stage 4 NSCLC. The samples were drawn from an open-label, single-arm phase I trial testing tumor-infiltrating lymphocyte therapy combined with nivolumab in advanced non-small cell lung cancer. Blood mononuclear cells from EDTA tubes were isolated by Ficoll gradient, snap-frozen as pellets, and DNA was extracted with a Qiagen mini-prep kit.

This sequence uses TRBV2 and TRBJ2-7, and TRBD2 matches 8 of the central bases. Sequenced material: blood, taken at baseline. The TCR comes from a person between 25 and 79 years old with non-small cell lung cancer. In nucleotide form, the sequence is TGTGCCAGCAGAACCGGGGGGGCCTCCTACGAGCAGTACTTC. Its protein product is CASRTGGASYEQYF.